Presented here are 10 T cell receptor beta chains from one specimen sequenced in a study of MAIT cells during Salmonella Paratyphi A infection. Study-wide results and limits: Infection appeared not to change oligoclonal MAIT cell TRBV usage, which favoured TRBV20 and TRBV6.

This sample's time point: before S. Paratyphi A challenge (baseline). The MAIT cell gate was Valpha7.2+ CD161+ T cells, sorted by flow cytometry. TCRdb independently ran MiXCR on the 5' RACE reads; one entry per CDR3 protein. The table includes over a thousand distinct CDR3 sequences, 20% to 25% detected once. No antigen has been identified for these receptors. The sample consisted of MAIT cells from blood, taken at the first sampling point of the challenge study. The receptors originated from a person aged 18 to 70 who was deliberately infected with Salmonella Paratyphi A in a paratyphoid fever challenge study.

The rearrangement uses TRBV30 and TRBJ1-1; 7 bases align to TRBD1. In germline, CDR1 is GTSNPN, CDR2 SVGIG (reference sequence). The CDR3 totals 12 residues. The junction had 3 bases not matched to a gene; V was cut back by 0 bases and J by 8 bases. The CDR3 DNA reads TGTGCCTGGAGTGTCTGGGGACAGGAAGCTTTCTTT. The encoded protein is CAWSVWGQEAFF.

This clonotype was counted only a few times. The rearrangement uses TRBV15 and TRBJ2-3, with 11 bases aligning to TRBD2. CDR3 length equals 15 residues. From germline, CDR1 is LNHNV and CDR2 YYDKDF (reference sequence). The V and J ends lost 5 bases and 4 bases, in that order; junction bases with no gene match: 5. Here the CDR3 reads CATSLSGRAADTQYF. As DNA, the CDR3 is TGTGCCACCAGCCTTAGCGGGAGGGCCGCAGATACGCAGTATTTT. The full variable domain, with the rest looked up from reference TRBV15 and TRBJ2-3, is DAMVIQNPRYQVTQFGKPVTLSCSQTLNHNVMYWYQQKSSQAPKLLFHYYDKDFNNEADTPDNFQSRRPNTSFCFLDIRSPGLGDTAMYLCATSLSGRAADTQYFGPGTRLTVL.

The chain employs TRBV20-1 and TRBJ2-7; 8 bases agree with TRBD2. Losses at the gene ends were 0 bases for V and 3 bases for J; bases not matched to a gene: 4. CDR1 and CDR2 from the germline V gene are DFQATT and SNEGSKA (reference sequence). This CDR3 has 14 residues. In DNA form, the CDR3 reads TGCAGTGCTAGAGATCTGACTAGCGACTACGAGCAGTACTTC. This codes for CSARDLTSDYEQYF.

About this clonotype itself: Being one base from a much bigger clone, this may be a read error. This rearrangement joins TRBV4-2 to TRBJ2-2, with D unresolved. V was shortened by 1 base and J by 7 bases, with 13 bases between the two germline ends. Germline V gene lookup returns CDR1 LGHNA and CDR2 YNFKEQ. The CDR3 has 15 amino acids. This CDR3 is CASSQGPKGIGELFF. For the CDR3, the DNA is TGTGCCAGCAGCCAAGGACCGAAGGGAATCGGGGAGCTGTTTTTT.

The chain links TRBV6-1 to TRBJ2-7; 7 bases match TRBD1. V shed 11 bases and J 6 bases; nucleotides not matched to a gene: 13. CDR1 MNHNS and CDR2 SASEGT come from the germline V gene. This CDR3 contains 13 residues. The CDR3 sequence: CAGDTGDLAEQYF. The CDR3 DNA reads as TGTGCCGGGGACACAGGGGACCTTGCCGAGCAGTACTTC.

This clonotype was detected many times. Here the CDR3 reads CASSAGQSDYGEQYF. The CDR3 DNA is TGTGCCAGCAGTGCAGGACAGAGCGATTACGGGGAGCAGTACTTC. The gene calls are TRBV25-1 and TRBJ2-7; TRBD1 might be the D (6 bases). Germline values: CDR1 MGHDK, CDR2 SYGVNS. The V gene lost 4 bases and the J gene lost 7 bases, with 20 bases spanning the gap. The CDR3 has 15 amino acids.

Concerning this clonotype: Since a much larger clone is just one base distant, this may be a read error. The chain employs TRBV6-2 or TRBV6-3 and TRBJ2-3, with 10 bases that match TRBD1. Looked up from germline, CDR1 is MNHEY and CDR2 is SVGEGT. CDR3 length: 15 residues. The CDR3 here is CTSSYGTGETDTQYF. The CDR3 DNA reads TGTACCAGCAGTTACGGGACAGGGGAAACAGATACGCAGTATTTT.

The chain is built from TRBV6-2 or TRBV6-3 and TRBJ1-3; no definite D call. CDR3 length: 18 amino acids. Per germline, CDR1 MNHEY and CDR2 SVGEGT. Deletions cut 0 bases from V and 4 bases from J, with 19 bases between. The CDR3 here is CASSYSLGRESSGNTIYF. The DNA for the CDR3 is TGTGCCAGCAGTTACTCGCTAGGTCGGGAATCTTCGGGAAACACCATATATTTT.

This chain links TRBV7-9 with TRBJ2-3; D remains ambiguous. Looked up from germline, CDR1 is SEHNR and CDR2 is FQNEAQ (reference sequence). Trimming left V 5 bases short and J 8 bases short, with 11 bases between. The CDR3 is 12 residues long. The CDR3 loop is CASSPIQVTQYF. DNA of the CDR3: TGTGCCAGCAGCCCCATCCAGGTTACGCAGTATTTT.

At least ten counts were recorded for this clonotype. The chain has TRBV6-4 and TRBJ2-3; TRBD2 matches at 11 bases. The CDR3 loop spans 15 amino acids. Trimming cost V 2 bases and J 6 bases; bases outside gene matches: 4. Germline V gene data show CDR1 as MRHNA and CDR2 as SNTAGT. The CDR3 is CASSDGSSGGDTQYF. In nucleotides, the CDR3 is TGTGCCAGCAGTGACGGGTCTAGCGGGGGGGATACGCAGTATTTT.